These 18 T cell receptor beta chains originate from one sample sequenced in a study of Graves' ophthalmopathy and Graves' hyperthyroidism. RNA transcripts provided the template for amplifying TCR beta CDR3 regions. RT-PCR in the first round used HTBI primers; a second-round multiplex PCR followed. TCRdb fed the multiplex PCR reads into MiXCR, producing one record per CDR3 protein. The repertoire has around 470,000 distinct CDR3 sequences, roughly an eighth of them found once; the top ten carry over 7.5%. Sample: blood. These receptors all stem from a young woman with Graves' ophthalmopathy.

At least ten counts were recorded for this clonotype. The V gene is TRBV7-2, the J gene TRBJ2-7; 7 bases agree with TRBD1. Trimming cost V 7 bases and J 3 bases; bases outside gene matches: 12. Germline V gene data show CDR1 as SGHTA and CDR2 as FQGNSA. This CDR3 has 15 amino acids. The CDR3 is CASIKDEGADYEQYF. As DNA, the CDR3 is TGTGCCAGCATCAAAGACGAGGGGGCGGACTACGAGCAGTACTTC.

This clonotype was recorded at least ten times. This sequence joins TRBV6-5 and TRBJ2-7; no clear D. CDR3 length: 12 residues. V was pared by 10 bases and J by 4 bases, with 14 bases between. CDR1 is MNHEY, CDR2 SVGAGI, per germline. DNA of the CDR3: TGTGCCACCGCAGGCCAACCGTACGAGCAGTACTTC. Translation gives CATAGQPYEQYF.

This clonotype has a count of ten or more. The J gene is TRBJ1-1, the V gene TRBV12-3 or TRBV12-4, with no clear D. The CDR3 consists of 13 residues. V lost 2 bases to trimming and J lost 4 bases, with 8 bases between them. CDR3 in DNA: TGTGCCAGCAGTTTAAGAAGACCCACTGAAGCTTTCTTT. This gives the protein CASSLRRPTEAFF.

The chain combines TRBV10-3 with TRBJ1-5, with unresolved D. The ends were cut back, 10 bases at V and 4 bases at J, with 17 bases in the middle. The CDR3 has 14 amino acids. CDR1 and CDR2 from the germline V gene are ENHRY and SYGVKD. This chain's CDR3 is CASTARIINQPQHF. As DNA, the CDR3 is TGTGCCAGCACTGCCAGGATTATTAATCAGCCCCAGCATTTT.

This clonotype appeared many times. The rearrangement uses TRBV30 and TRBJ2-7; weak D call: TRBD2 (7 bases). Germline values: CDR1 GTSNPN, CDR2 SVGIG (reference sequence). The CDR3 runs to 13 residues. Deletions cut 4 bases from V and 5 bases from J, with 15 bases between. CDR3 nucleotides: TGTGCCTGGATGGGGGGGGCTTCGAACGAGCAGTACTTC. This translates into CAWMGGASNEQYF.

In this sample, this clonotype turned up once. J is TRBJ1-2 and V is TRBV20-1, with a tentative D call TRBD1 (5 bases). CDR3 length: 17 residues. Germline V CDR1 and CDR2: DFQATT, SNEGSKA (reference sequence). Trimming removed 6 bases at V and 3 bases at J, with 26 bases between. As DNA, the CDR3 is TGCAGTGCCCCCCCCTTGTTGGGACTGGAAAGGGACTATGGCTACACCTTC. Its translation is CSAPPLLGLERDYGYTF.

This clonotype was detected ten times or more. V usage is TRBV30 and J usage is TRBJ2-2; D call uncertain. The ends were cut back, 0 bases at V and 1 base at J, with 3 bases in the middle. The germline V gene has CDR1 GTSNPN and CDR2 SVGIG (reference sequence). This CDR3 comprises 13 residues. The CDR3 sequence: CAWSVRNTGELFF. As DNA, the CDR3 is TGTGCCTGGAGTGTCAGGAACACCGGGGAGCTGTTTTTT.

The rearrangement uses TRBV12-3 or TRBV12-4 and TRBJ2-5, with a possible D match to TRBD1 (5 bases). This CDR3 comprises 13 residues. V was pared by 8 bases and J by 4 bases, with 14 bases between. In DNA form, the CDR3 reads TGTGCCAGCGGGTTCCAGGGAAGAGAGACCCAGTACTTC. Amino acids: CASGFQGRETQYF.

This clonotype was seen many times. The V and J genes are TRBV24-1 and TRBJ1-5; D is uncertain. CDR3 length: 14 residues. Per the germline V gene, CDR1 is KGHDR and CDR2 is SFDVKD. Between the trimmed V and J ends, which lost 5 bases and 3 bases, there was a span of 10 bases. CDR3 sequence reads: CATSGEGINQPQHF. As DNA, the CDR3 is TGTGCCACCAGTGGTGAAGGAATCAATCAGCCCCAGCATTTT.

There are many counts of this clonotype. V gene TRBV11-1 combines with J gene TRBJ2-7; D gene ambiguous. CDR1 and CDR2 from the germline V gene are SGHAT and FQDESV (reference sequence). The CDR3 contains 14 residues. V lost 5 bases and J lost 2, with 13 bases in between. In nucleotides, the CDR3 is TGTGCCAGCAGCAAAGCTGGGGATACCTACGAGCAGTACTTC. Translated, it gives CASSKAGDTYEQYF.

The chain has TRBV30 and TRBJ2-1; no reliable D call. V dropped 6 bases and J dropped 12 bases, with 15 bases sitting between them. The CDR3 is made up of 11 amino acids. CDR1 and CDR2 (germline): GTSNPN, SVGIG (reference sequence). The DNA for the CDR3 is TGTGCCTGTAAGAGATGGGTGGGGCAGTTCTTC. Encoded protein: CACKRWVGQFF.

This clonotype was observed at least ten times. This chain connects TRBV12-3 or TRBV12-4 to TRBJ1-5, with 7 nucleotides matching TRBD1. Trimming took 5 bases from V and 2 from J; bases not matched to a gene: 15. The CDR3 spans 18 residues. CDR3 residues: CASSHGRTGDGGNQPQHF. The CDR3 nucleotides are TGTGCCAGCAGTCACGGACGTACAGGGGACGGAGGCAATCAGCCCCAGCATTTT.

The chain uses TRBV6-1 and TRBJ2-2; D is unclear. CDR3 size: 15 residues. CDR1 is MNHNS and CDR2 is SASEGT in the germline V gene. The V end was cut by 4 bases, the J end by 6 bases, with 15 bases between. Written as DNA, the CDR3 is TGTGCCAGCAGTGTGGTGGGTTGGGTCCCCGGGGAGCTGTTTTTT. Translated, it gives CASSVVGWVPGELFF.

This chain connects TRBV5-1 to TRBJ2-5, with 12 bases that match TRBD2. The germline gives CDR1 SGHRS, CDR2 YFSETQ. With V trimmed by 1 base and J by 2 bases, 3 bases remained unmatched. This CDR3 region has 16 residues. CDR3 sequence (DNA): TGCGCCAGCAGCTTGACTAGCGGGGGGATTCAAGAGACCCAGTACTTC. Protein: CASSLTSGGIQETQYF.

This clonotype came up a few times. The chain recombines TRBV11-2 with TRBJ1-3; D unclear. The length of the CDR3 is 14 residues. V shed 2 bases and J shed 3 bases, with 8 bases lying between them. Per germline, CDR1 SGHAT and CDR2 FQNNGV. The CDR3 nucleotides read TGTGCCAGCAGCTTAAAGACAATTGGAAACACCATATATTTT. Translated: CASSLKTIGNTIYF.

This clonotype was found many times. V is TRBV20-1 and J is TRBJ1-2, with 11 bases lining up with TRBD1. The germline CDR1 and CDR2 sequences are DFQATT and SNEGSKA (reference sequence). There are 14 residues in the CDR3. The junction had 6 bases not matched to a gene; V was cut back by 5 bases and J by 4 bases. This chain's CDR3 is CSALGQGAGYGYTF. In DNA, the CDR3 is TGCAGTGCTCTCGGACAGGGGGCGGGCTATGGCTACACCTTC.

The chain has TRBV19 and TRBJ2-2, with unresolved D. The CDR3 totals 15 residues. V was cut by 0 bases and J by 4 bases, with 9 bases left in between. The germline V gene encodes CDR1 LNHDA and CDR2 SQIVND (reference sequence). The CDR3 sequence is CASSIDLRRTGELFF. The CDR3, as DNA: TGTGCCAGTAGTATAGATCTCAGGCGCACCGGGGAGCTGTTTTTT.

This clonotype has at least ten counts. For the CDR3, the DNA is TGCGCCAGCAGCCCGGGACTGATCTATGGCTACACCTTC. This encodes CASSPGLIYGYTF. The chain couples TRBV5-1 to TRBJ1-2; D is perhaps TRBD1 (5 bases). CDR3 size: 13 residues. V gave up 4 bases and J gave up 4 bases, with 11 bases separating them. In germline, CDR1 is SGHRS, CDR2 YFSETQ.